This TCR beta chain emerged from a study of blood T cell repertoires in COVID-19. Whole-study context: T cells, B-cell-depleted T cells, or PBMCs supplied cDNA or gDNA.

The germline V gene has CDR1 SGHRS and CDR2 YFSETQ. V lost 0 bases to trimming and J lost 2 bases, with 15 bases between them. There are 17 residues in the CDR3. In the study's own analysis: Reference gene primers were amplified, and this amplification served to estimate nucleated cell counts. Assay used: immunoSEQ multiplex PCR; TCRdb lists only in-frame clones, some missing. That table furnishes V, J and clone size, whereas the DNA furnished D and trimming. The table has 250,000 to 300,000 clones, roughly 90% seen once. This clone was observed a single time. The chain recombines TRBV5-1 with TRBJ2-1; D may be TRBD1 (5 bases). The sequencing sample was made of peripheral blood. This receptor was obtained from a man aged 35 to 55 with acute or convalescent COVID-19. In DNA, the CDR3 is TGCGCCAGCAGCTTGGTTCAGGGCCTTCGAACCTACAATGAGCAGTTCTTC. Amino acids: CASSLVQGLRTYNEQFF.